These 9 T cell receptor beta chains originate from one sample sequenced in a study of shared clonotypes between healthy human individuals. Profiling relied on immunoSEQ multiplex PCR, and the TCRdb table lists in-frame clones only, not all of them. The profile shows about 1 million clones, about 80% of them singletons. The sample taken for sequencing was memory CD4+ T cells sorted from blood. Subset in this sample: CD45RA-negative fraction. The source of these receptors is a young man in good health.

The gene calls are TRBV4-1 and TRBJ1-2; TRBD1 matches at 9 bases. Germline V CDR1 and CDR2: MGHRA, YSYEKL. Trimming took 1 base from V and 0 from J; bases not matched to a gene: 0. This CDR3 is built from 15 residues. The CDR3 sequence is CASSQGQGANYGYTF. The CDR3 bases are TGCGCCAGCAGCCAAGGACAGGGGGCTAACTATGGCTACACCTTC.

The table lists this clone with many counts. The chain couples TRBV11-2 to TRBJ2-2; D could derive from TRBD1 or TRBD2 (7 bases each). Deletions cut 5 bases from V and 7 bases from J, with 20 bases between. The CDR3 covers 16 residues. Looked up from germline, CDR1 is SGHAT and CDR2 is FQNNGV. Written as DNA, the CDR3 is TGTGCCAGCAGCCCCGGAGGCAGGGGGAGGGTCGGGGAGCTGTTTTTT. Protein: CASSPGGRGRVGELFF.

The chain couples TRBV28 to TRBJ2-1; D possibly corresponds to TRBD1 (6 bases). Germline CDR1 reads MDHEN; CDR2 reads SYDVKM. The V end was cut by 3 bases, the J end by 15 bases, with 18 bases between. The CDR3 consists of 13 residues. For the CDR3, the DNA is TGTGCCAGCAGTTTCCAAGACAGGAGTCGGGTGTTCTTC. Protein product: CASSFQDRSRVFF.

The chain has TRBV4-1 and TRBJ2-5; 10 bases are a match to TRBD1. The CDR3 runs to 16 residues. Unmatched junction bases numbered 9, after V lost 3 bases and J lost 5 bases. Germline CDR1 reads MGHRA; CDR2 reads YSYEKL. DNA for the CDR3: TGCGCCAGCAGCCATCCGTCCCGGGACAGGGGCGAGACCCAGTACTTC. It codes for CASSHPSRDRGETQYF.

This clone was seen only a few times. The V gene is TRBV25-1, the J gene TRBJ1-2, with 10 positions matching TRBD1. J lost 3 bases, V lost 4 bases, and 11 bases had no gene match. CDR1 is MGHDK and CDR2 is SYGVNS in the germline V gene. The CDR3 is 17 residues long. In nucleotides, the CDR3 is TGTGCCAGCAGTGGCATGAAGGGGACAGGGGTCGACTATGGCTACACCTTC. Its translation is CASSGMKGTGVDYGYTF.

This clone was observed a single time. The chain links TRBV2 to TRBJ2-3, with 13 bases aligning to TRBD2. This CDR3 contains 16 residues. From germline, CDR1 is SNHLY and CDR2 FYNNEI. Losses at the gene ends were 8 bases for V and 1 base for J; bases not matched to a gene: 6. For the CDR3, the DNA is TGTGCCAGCCGCGGGACTAGCGGGATTGGCACAGATACGCAGTATTTT. Protein: CASRGTSGIGTDTQYF.

The V and J genes are TRBV7-9 and TRBJ2-2; D might be TRBD1 (6 bases). The CDR3 has 16 amino acids. V lost 7 bases to trimming and J lost 3 bases, with 18 bases between them. Germline CDR1 SEHNR, CDR2 FQNEAQ (reference sequence). CDR3 amino acids: CASTSQSDSYTGELFF. The CDR3 DNA reads as TGTGCCAGCACCAGTCAATCGGACAGCTACACCGGGGAGCTGTTTTTT.

Details on this clone: The same CDR3 can be traced to other DNA sequences in this sample. The rearrangement joins TRBV19 to TRBJ1-3, with no clear D. Trimming stripped 3 bases from V and 0 bases from J, with 6 bases between. Germline CDR1 reads LNHDA; CDR2 reads SQIVND (reference sequence). The CDR3 spans 14 residues. CDR3 nucleotides: TGTGCCAGTAGTATTGGTCTCTCTGGAAACACCATATATTTT. This gives the protein CASSIGLSGNTIYF. The complete variable domain, with remaining parts taken from reference TRBV19 and TRBJ1-3, reads DGGITQSPKYLFRKEGQNVTLSCEQNLNHDAMYWYRQDPGQGLRLIYYSQIVNDFQKGDIAEGYSVSREKKESFPLTVTSAQKNPTAFYLCASSIGLSGNTIYFGEGSWLTVV.

The J gene is TRBJ1-5, the V gene TRBV19; D is unresolved. The CDR3 length is 14 residues. Germline lookup yields CDR1 LNHDA and CDR2 SQIVND (reference sequence). V dropped 6 bases and J dropped 1 base, with 10 bases sitting between them. CDR3 sequence (DNA): TGTGCCAGTAGACCGGACCTAAGCAATCAGCCCCAGCATTTT. Translation: CASRPDLSNQPQHF.